This T cell receptor beta chain was recovered during a study of PD-1 blockade in classical Hodgkin lymphoma. At the level of the study: A 3 mg/kg intravenous dose of nivolumab was received by patients every 2 weeks.

On this clone: Its specificity is unknown.

After autologous stem cell transplantation all patients relapsed, and prior brentuximab vedotin exposure differed between cohorts. Findings and caveats of the study: Although disease activity or prior therapy may be involved, causes of the repertoire differences remain undefined.

Assay used: immunoSEQ multiplex PCR; TCRdb lists only in-frame clones, some missing. Altogether about 15,000 clones are present, around four fifths being singletons, with the ten largest covering 25%. Germline CDR1 SGDLS, CDR2 YYNGEE. The ends were cut back, 4 bases at V and 3 bases at J, with 4 bases in the middle. This CDR3 is built from 11 residues. The chain combines TRBV9 with TRBJ1-2; no reliable D call. Sequenced here: peripheral blood mononuclear cells (PBMCs), sampled before the second cycle of nivolumab. This TCR came from a human donor with classical Hodgkin lymphoma. The CDR3 DNA follows: TGTGCCAGCAGCCGGGACTATGGCTACACCTTC. Translated, it gives CASSRDYGYTF.